This TCR beta chain appears in the sequencing data of a study of blood T cell repertoires in COVID-19 (dated by TCRdb to about 2020). Regarding the study in general: Samples covering the acute and convalescent phases of COVID-19 were provided by collaborators in the United States, Italy and Spain. The prospective study material was composed of cDNA or gDNA derived from T cells, B-cell-depleted T cells, or PBMCs. Deeply sampled blood TCRbeta repertoires from subjects exposed to, actively infected with, or recovered from COVID-19 were included in the dataset. A freely available public database, intended as a resource for researchers studying the immune response to SARS-CoV-2, is where the repertoires were released. The samples were drawn from two sources: the first 160 participants of the ongoing ImmuneRACE study, and some 1,300 subjects contributed by 6 global collaborators. Sample metadata almost always included a de-identified subject ID, COVID-19 status, age in years and sex. Where available, HLA class I and class II types were obtained from metadata supplied by the sample provider rather than from assay-based typing.

The CDR3, from cysteine to phenylalanine, totals 18 residues. Left in the record is the CDR3 DNA by itself, 54 bases read in frame from the first base. V and J are trimmed by 6 bases and 4 bases, and the gene matches miss 17 bases of the junction. In the germline V gene, CDR1 corresponds to SGHTA and CDR2 to FQGNSA. Comment on this clone: Its antigen specificity is not known. No quality values exist for individual bases; no much larger clone is one base distant.

Overall study results and their limits: The amount of clinical and demographic metadata varied by source and participant and was provided uncurated.

In Seattle, one collaborating source enrolled patients while the infection was active and tracked those patients longitudinally over the course of disease. The collaborating institutions used their own protocols to collect whole blood in K2EDTA tubes. Collaborator samples were shipped for TCRbeta analysis as frozen whole blood, isolated PBMCs, or DNA extracted from either sample type. TCRbeta CDR3 regions were amplified from genomic DNA using the immunoSEQ Assay, a bias-controlled multiplex PCR. On the study's bioinformatics: The number of nucleated cells in each sample was estimated by amplification of reference gene primers within the assay. Sequence reads were collapsed and filtered to measure the absolute abundance of every unique TCRbeta CDR3 rearrangement. For each sample, productive Simpson clonality was calculated as the square root of Simpson's diversity index across productive rearrangements. In its TCRdb copy, this immuneACCESS table keeps in-frame sequences only and misses some clones. Where compared with another copy, unresolved V genes explain less than half of these, and the others have no known cause. The V and J calls and clone size were taken over from that table, and D and trimming were inferred from the DNA. A total of approximately 58,000 clones appear in this sample, approximately 78% of them only once. The ten largest clonotypes hold around a third of the sample.

The chain is made from TRBV7-2 and TRBJ2-1, with 8 junctional bases fitting TRBD2. Sequenced input: peripheral blood. This TCR was recovered from a man aged 60 to 69 with COVID-19, enrolled during active disease. DNA sequence: TGTGCCAGCAGGGGTCAGTGGTCGGTTAGCGGGGCATACAATGAGCAGTTCTTC. Its protein is CASRGQWSVSGAYNEQFF.